Shown below are 15 T cell receptor beta chains from a single sample sequenced in a study of blood T cell repertoires in COVID-19. TCRdb's table, derived via immunoSEQ multiplex PCR, lists solely in-frame clones and lacks some. The sample lists approximately 350,000 clones, around nine tenths occurring once. Sequencing used peripheral blood. Source of these receptors: a young woman who had recovered from COVID-19.

J is TRBJ1-5 and V is TRBV15, with 11 bases aligning to TRBD1. V dropped 3 bases and J dropped 6; count of bases not matched to a gene: 1. The germline gives CDR1 LNHNV, CDR2 YYDKDF (reference sequence). CDR3 length equals 14 residues. CDR3 sequence: CATSRDRGPQPQHF. In DNA form, the CDR3 reads TGTGCCACCAGCAGGGACAGGGGGCCTCAGCCCCAGCATTTT. Looking up the rest from reference TRBV15 and TRBJ1-5 gives the full variable domain: DAMVIQNPRYQVTQFGKPVTLSCSQTLNHNVMYWYQQKSSQAPKLLFHYYDKDFNNEADTPDNFQSRRPNTSFCFLDIRSPGLGDTAMYLCATSRDRGPQPQHFGDGTRLSIL.

The V and J genes are TRBV27 and TRBJ2-1; the match to TRBD1 covers 8 bases. From germline, CDR1 is MNHEY and CDR2 SMNVEV (reference sequence). The length of the CDR3 is 15 residues. J was trimmed by 5 bases and V by 2 bases; bases with no gene match: 5. The DNA for the CDR3 is TGTGCCAGCAGTTTACGGACAGGGTTTGACAATGAGCAGTTCTTC. This codes for CASSLRTGFDNEQFF.

The chain combines TRBV9 with TRBJ2-1; a possible D gene is TRBD2 (5 bases). Germline CDR1 and CDR2: SGDLS and YYNGEE. This CDR3 has 14 amino acids. Trimming pared 5 bases from V and 3 bases from J, leaving 12 bases between. In nucleotides, the CDR3 is TGTGCCAGCAGTGGGAGATTGGGCTACAATGAGCAGTTCTTC. Translating gives CASSGRLGYNEQFF.

This rearrangement joins TRBV7-9 to TRBJ1-1; D remains ambiguous. The V end lost 4 bases, the J end lost 2 bases, and 23 bases lay between the germline ends. Germline V gene sequence: CDR1 SEHNR, CDR2 FQNEAQ (reference sequence). There are 18 residues in the CDR3. The CDR3, as DNA: TGTGCCAGCAGCTCCATGGGGATGTCAGCGGGTAGAAACACTGAAGCTTTCTTT. This encodes CASSSMGMSAGRNTEAFF. The full variable domain, its missing parts supplied by reference TRBV7-9 and TRBJ1-1, is DTGVSQNPRHKITKRGQNVTFRCDPISEHNRLYWYRQTLGQGPEFLTYFQNEAQLEKSRLLSDRFSAERPKGSFSTLEIQRTEQGDSAMYLCASSSMGMSAGRNTEAFFGQGTRLTVV.

The gene calls are TRBV28 and TRBJ2-4, with 9 bases fitting TRBD1. There are 13 residues in the CDR3. Germline-derived CDR1 and CDR2 are MDHEN and SYDVKM. The ends lost 8 bases at V and 4 bases at J; junction bases unmatched: 3. DNA for the CDR3: TGTGCCAGCCTGGGACAGGGAAAAAACATTCAGTACTTC. Translated, it gives CASLGQGKNIQYF.

This chain links TRBV6-5 with TRBJ1-3; 7 positions match TRBD1. CDR1 is MNHEY, CDR2 SVGAGI, per germline. The junction had 4 bases not matched to a gene; V was cut back by 5 bases and J by 0 bases. The CDR3 is 15 residues long. The CDR3, as DNA: TGTGCCAGCAGTAGGGACAGATACTCTGGAAACACCATATATTTT. Translated: CASSRDRYSGNTIYF.

This clone was detected only once. This rearrangement joins TRBV5-1 to TRBJ2-1; 8 bases line up with TRBD2. CDR3 length equals 15 residues. Germline assignment: CDR1 SGHRS and CDR2 YFSETQ. V lost 6 bases, J lost 2 bases, and 7 bases stayed unmatched. The CDR3 here is CASTLEGLAYNEQFF. CDR3 DNA: TGCGCCAGCACCCTAGAGGGACTAGCCTACAATGAGCAGTTCTTC.

This CDR3 is CASSLSHEQFF. The CDR3 DNA reads TGTGCCAGCAGCCTATCGCACGAGCAGTTCTTC. The V call is TRBV7-2, the J call TRBJ2-1; D is ambiguous. The CDR3 runs to 11 residues. V gave up 5 bases and J gave up 10 bases, with 9 bases separating them. Germline V gene data show CDR1 as SGHTA and CDR2 as FQGNSA.

This clone occurred a few times. The rearrangement links TRBV29-1 to TRBJ1-4, with D maybe TRBD1 (5 bases). The CDR3 is 14 amino acids. Germline CDR1 is SQVTM and CDR2 is ANQGSEA. Trimming stripped 5 bases from V and 8 bases from J, with 18 bases between. The DNA for the CDR3 is TGCAGCGTTAAGGGACTGGGGCCGGGGGAAAAACTGTTTTTT. Residues: CSVKGLGPGEKLFF.

This chain uses TRBV11-3 with TRBJ2-3, with 10 bases that match TRBD2. The trim removed 5 bases at V and 5 bases at J, leaving 10 bases unmatched. The germline CDR1 and CDR2 sequences are SGHNT and YENEEA. This CDR3 has 16 residues. In nucleotides, the CDR3 is TGTGCCAGCAGCCCCCCAGCGGGAGGGCCGAAAGATACGCAGTATTTT. It codes for CASSPPAGGPKDTQYF.

This chain joins TRBV28 and TRBJ1-2, with D maybe TRBD1 (5 bases). Trimming removed 3 bases from V and 4 bases from J, with 18 bases in between. Germline V gene sequence: CDR1 MDHEN, CDR2 SYDVKM. The CDR3 sequence is 16 residues long. The CDR3 here is CASSFRRQLHSYGYTF. As DNA, the CDR3 is TGTGCCAGCAGTTTCCGGCGACAGCTCCATTCCTATGGCTACACCTTC.

V and J are TRBV11-2 and TRBJ2-1, with 10 positions matching TRBD2. V lost 5 bases and J lost 7; bases outside the gene matches: 14. This CDR3 has 17 amino acids. CDR1 and CDR2 from the germline V gene are SGHAT and FQNNGV. CDR3 nucleotides: TGTGCCAGCAGCCTAAGGGGCCTAGCGGGAGAAAAGAATGAGCAGTTCTTC. It encodes CASSLRGLAGEKNEQFF. The whole variable domain, remainder taken from reference TRBV11-2 and TRBJ2-1, is EAGVAQSPRYKIIEKRQSVAFWCNPISGHATLYWYQQILGQGPKLLIQFQNNGVVDDSQLPKDRFSAERLKGVDSTLKIQPAKLEDSAVYLCASSLRGLAGEKNEQFFGPGTRLTVL.

The rearrangement joins TRBV5-1 to TRBJ1-4, with 10 positions matching TRBD1. The V segment lost 7 bases and the J segment 8 bases; nucleotides outside the gene matches: 8. This CDR3 spans 14 amino acids. CDR1 SGHRS and CDR2 YFSETQ come from the germline V gene. The CDR3 sequence: CASGNGTGVEKLFF. The CDR3 region has the DNA TGCGCCAGCGGAAACGGGACAGGGGTGGAAAAACTGTTTTTT.

This clone came up a few times. The chain has TRBV7-6 and TRBJ2-3; tentative D call: TRBD1 (5 bases). The ends were cut back, 5 bases at V and 3 bases at J, with 21 bases in the middle. Germline V gene data show CDR1 as SGHVS and CDR2 as FNYEAQ. The CDR3 has 17 residues. The CDR3 is CASSVQAGKGWTDTQYF. The CDR3 region has the DNA TGTGCCAGCAGCGTCCAAGCAGGGAAGGGATGGACAGATACGCAGTATTTT.

This chain uses TRBV5-1 with TRBJ1-1; tentative D call: TRBD1 (6 bases). The germline V gene has CDR1 SGHRS and CDR2 YFSETQ. V shed 4 bases and J shed 1 base, with 14 bases lying between them. This CDR3 has 15 amino acids. The CDR3 DNA is TGCGCCAGCAGCGAAAGACAGGTTGAGAACACTGAAGCTTTCTTT. It translates to CASSERQVENTEAFF.